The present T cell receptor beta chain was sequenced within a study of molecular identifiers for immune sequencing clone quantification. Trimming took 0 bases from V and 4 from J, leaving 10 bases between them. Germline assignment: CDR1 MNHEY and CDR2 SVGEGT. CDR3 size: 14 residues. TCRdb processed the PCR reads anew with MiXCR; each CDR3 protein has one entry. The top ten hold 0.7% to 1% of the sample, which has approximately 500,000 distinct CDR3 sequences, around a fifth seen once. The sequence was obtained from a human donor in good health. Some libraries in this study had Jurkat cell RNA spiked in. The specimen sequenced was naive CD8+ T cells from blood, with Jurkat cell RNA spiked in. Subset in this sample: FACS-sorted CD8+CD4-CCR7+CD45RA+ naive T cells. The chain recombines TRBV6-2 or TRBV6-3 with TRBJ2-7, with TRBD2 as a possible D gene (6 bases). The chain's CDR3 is CASSYSGLNYEQYF. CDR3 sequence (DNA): TGTGCCAGCAGTTACTCGGGACTTAATTACGAGCAGTACTTC.